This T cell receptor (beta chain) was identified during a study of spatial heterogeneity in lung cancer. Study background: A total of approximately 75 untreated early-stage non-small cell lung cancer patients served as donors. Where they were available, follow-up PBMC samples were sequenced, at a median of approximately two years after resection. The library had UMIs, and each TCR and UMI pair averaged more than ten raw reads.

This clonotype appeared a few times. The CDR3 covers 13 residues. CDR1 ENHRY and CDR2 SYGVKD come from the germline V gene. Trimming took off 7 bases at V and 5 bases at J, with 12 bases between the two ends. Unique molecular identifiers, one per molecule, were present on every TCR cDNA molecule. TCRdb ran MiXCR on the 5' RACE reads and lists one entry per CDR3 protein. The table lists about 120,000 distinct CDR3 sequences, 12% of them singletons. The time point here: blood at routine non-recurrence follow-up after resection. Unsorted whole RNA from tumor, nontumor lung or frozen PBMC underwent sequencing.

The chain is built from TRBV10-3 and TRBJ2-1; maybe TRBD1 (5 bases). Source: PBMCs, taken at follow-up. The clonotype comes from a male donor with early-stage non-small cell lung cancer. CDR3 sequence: CAIKGQGDNEQFF. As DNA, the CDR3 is TGTGCCATCAAGGGCCAGGGTGACAATGAGCAGTTCTTC.